This section outlines one TCR beta chain sequence together with its context. This clonotype appeared many times. Its binding antigen is unknown. Within one base of it there is no much larger clone, and no base qualities were kept. Reading the label with the study, this specimen's time point is: newly diagnosed GD, antithyroid drugs for less than 3 months. RNA was extracted from PBMCs in TRIzol for both TCR sequencing and RNA sequencing. The diagnosis of Graves' disease followed American Thyroid Association guidelines. The patients came from an endocrinology department in Xi'an, China. Each patient gave 7.5 to 10 milliliters of peripheral blood, collected in an EDTA anticoagulant tube. PBMCs were isolated by Ficoll Paque Plus density gradient separation without further T cell sorting. An Agilent 2100 Bioanalyzer and agarose gel were used to check RNA quality, and a NanoDrop 2000 was used to measure RNA concentration.

The data were obtained in a study of regulatory T cells in long-lasting Graves disease listed by TCRdb under 2021. Background for the entire study: Patients with newly diagnosed Graves' disease had been on antithyroid drugs for under 3 months. The study took place in China and was registered as a clinical trial. A total of approximately 35 samples underwent TCR sequencing: about 13 from persistent and roughly 20 from newly diagnosed Graves' disease patients. Patients with persistent Graves' disease were compared with patients with newly diagnosed Graves' disease using TCR sequencing and RNA sequencing of peripheral blood.

Here is what the overall study found, with its caveats: TRBV28, TRBJ1-2 and TRBJ2-5 were preferentially used in persistent disease, while TRBV20-1 and TRBJ2-1 were favored in newly diagnosed disease. The study examined only peripheral blood because the primary lesion, thyroid tissue, could not be accessed. The authors noted that the small sample size was a limitation that may lower accuracy. More public clonotypes were shared among persistent patients (around 3,000) than among newly diagnosed patients (over 900). Sequencing and analysis were limited to the TCR beta chain. Persistent Graves' disease patients showed lower TCR Shannon entropy and fewer highly expanded clones than newly diagnosed patients, suggesting clonal expansion.

Library method: multiplex PCR. Instrument used: Illumina HiSeq 4000. TCR beta libraries were built with iRepertoire HTBI primers and Arm-PCR amplification of CDR3 regions. Before sequencing, the PCR products went through gel purification. In the source study's methods: Gene usage analysis of CDR3 amino acid clonotypes used the 55 to 65 TRBV and about 13 TRBJ segments found across samples. COPE and FqMerger were used to merge filtered high-quality paired reads into contigs. Contigs were aligned with BLAST to IMGT TRBV, TRBD and TRBJ reference genes, and CDR3 was defined per IMGT. Any clonotype with a frequency above 0.1% was classified as a highly expanded clone. Shannon entropy was used to measure repertoire diversity, and the Gini coefficient was used to measure V-J evenness. Public clonotypes were defined as clonotypes shared by more than one individual. Clones were called with MiXCR by TCRdb after fastp trimmed the public reads at Q25, and only in-frame beta chains were retained. Under each unique CDR3 protein, matching rows form one entry showing the most common genes and DNA. The V and J calls and clone size come from TCRdb's table, not from the authors' own analysis. The sample has 550,000 to 600,000 distinct CDR3 sequences on record, 16% of them singletons. The ten largest clones take up around 12% of the sample.

The germline V gene yields KGHSH for CDR1 and LQKENI for CDR2. V is shortened by 3 bases, J by 1 base, and the region joining them spans 9 bases. The CDR3 sequence holds 14 residues, the cysteine and phenylalanine included. CDR3 DNA is the only sequence kept; it has 42 bases, read in frame from the first base. These data were also filed under a second study, of T cells in Graves' hyperthyroidism and ophthalmopathy. From that second study: A patient counted as having stable Graves' hyperthyroidism if no progression to ophthalmopathy occurred over 18 months of follow-up. Hyperthyroidism patients were newly diagnosed, with disease duration under 2 months, and aged 18 to 65 years. Any patient with an uncontrolled infection, another autoimmune disease, pregnancy or lactation was excluded. Diagnoses were based on clinical symptoms, serum thyroxine and TRAb, thyroid ultrasound and orbital computed tomography. A first-round RT-PCR of the TCR CDR3 used the HTBI primer set with the Qiagen OneStep RT-PCR kit. Most expanded thyroid clonotypes (frequency above 0.001) were also found in blood, which suggests that blood repertoires may mirror thyroid immune responses. In cross-validation, a model built on a 13 V-J signature told ophthalmopathy apart from stable hyperthyroidism with under 90% sensitivity and about 81% specificity, and in testing the same model reached 80%/75%. During validation, the model predicted progression to ophthalmopathy a median of about 6.3 months ahead of onset, with roughly 65% sensitivity and almost 75% specificity. To identify TCR V-J signatures that set the groups apart, the researchers used a discovery cohort of 90 to 100 patients, made up of about 44 with Graves' ophthalmopathy and some 56 with stable Graves' hyperthyroidism. An independent validation cohort of under 20 hyperthyroidism patients and about 15 patients who later progressed to ophthalmopathy tested prospective prediction of ophthalmopathy. The 90 to 100 discovery patients were randomly divided into training and test sets at a 7:3 ratio. In roughly six Graves' hyperthyroidism patients, the study also compared T-cell repertoires from thyroid tissue with T-cell repertoires from blood. Following sampling, methimazole starting at 30 mg daily was given to hyperthyroidism patients, and high-dose intravenous methylprednisolone was given to ophthalmopathy patients. A second multiplex PCR round built the libraries, followed by size selection and purification. Sequencing of the libraries was done on an Illumina HiSeq2000 using paired-end 100 bp reads. SOAPnuke was used to process the raw data, throwing out any read that contained adapters or uncalled bases, had a mean Phred below 15, or lacked an exact constant-primer or identifier match. COPE v1.2.5 was used to merge the high-quality paired reads, and each unique nucleotide sequence was defined as a clonotype. MiTCR v1.1 was used to align the clonotypes against IMGT TRBV, TRBD and TRBJ reference segments. The analysis was restricted to V-J combinations with a frequency above 0.0001, which together covered 98% to 99.2% of the repertoires. A TCS score was defined as the ratio between F50 (clonal expansion) and ExV (chaos), using BLOSUM62-based TCRdist between CDR3 peptides within each V-J. Welch's t-statistics and random forest reduced roughly 540 V-J features to 10 to 15, which were used in a naive Bayes classifier (R e1071). No statistical method was used to fix the sample size in advance, and group allocation was not hidden from the investigators. The paper reports TCR Vbeta CDR3 sequencing of 130 to 150 peripheral blood samples: approximately 41 ophthalmopathy, fewer than 85 hyperthyroidism and around 17 progressor patients.

The sequences come from peripheral blood mononuclear cells (PBMCs), collected at new diagnosis, from a patient treated with antithyroid drugs. The TCR was taken from a man younger than 30 with Graves disease. Donor details come from another sample of the same person, matched by shared clones. In this chain, TRBV18 is recombined with TRBJ1-1; a weak D assignment points to TRBD1 (5 bases agree). The nucleotide sequence is given as TGTGCCAGCTCACCGGGACGGTCGAACACTGAAGCTTTCTTT. Its product reads: CASSPGRSNTEAFF.